This T cell receptor (beta chain) was identified in a study of blood T cell repertoires in COVID-19. About the study: Sources were T cells, B-cell-depleted T cells, or PBMCs; the material itself was cDNA or gDNA.

Original handling: It was from reference gene primer amplification that nucleated cell counts were estimated. Repertoires were generated with immunoSEQ multiplex PCR, while TCRdb's copy carries only in-frame clones and drops some. V and J calls and clone size are given by that table; D and trimming were obtained from the DNA. The sample carries 62,000 or so clones, around 76% recorded once. In this sample, this clone turned up once. The sequenced sample consisted of peripheral blood. This TCR was recovered from a human donor in a cohort sampled during active COVID-19.

CDR3 sequence (DNA): TGTGCCTGGAGTGTTATGGCGAGCCCGACGGGGACCCAGTACTTC. This codes for CAWSVMASPTGTQYF. The chain combines TRBV30 with TRBJ2-5, with D hard to call. CDR1 and CDR2 from the germline V gene are GTSNPN and SVGIG (reference sequence). Trimming took 0 bases from V and 7 from J, leaving 18 bases between them. The CDR3 sequence is 15 residues long.